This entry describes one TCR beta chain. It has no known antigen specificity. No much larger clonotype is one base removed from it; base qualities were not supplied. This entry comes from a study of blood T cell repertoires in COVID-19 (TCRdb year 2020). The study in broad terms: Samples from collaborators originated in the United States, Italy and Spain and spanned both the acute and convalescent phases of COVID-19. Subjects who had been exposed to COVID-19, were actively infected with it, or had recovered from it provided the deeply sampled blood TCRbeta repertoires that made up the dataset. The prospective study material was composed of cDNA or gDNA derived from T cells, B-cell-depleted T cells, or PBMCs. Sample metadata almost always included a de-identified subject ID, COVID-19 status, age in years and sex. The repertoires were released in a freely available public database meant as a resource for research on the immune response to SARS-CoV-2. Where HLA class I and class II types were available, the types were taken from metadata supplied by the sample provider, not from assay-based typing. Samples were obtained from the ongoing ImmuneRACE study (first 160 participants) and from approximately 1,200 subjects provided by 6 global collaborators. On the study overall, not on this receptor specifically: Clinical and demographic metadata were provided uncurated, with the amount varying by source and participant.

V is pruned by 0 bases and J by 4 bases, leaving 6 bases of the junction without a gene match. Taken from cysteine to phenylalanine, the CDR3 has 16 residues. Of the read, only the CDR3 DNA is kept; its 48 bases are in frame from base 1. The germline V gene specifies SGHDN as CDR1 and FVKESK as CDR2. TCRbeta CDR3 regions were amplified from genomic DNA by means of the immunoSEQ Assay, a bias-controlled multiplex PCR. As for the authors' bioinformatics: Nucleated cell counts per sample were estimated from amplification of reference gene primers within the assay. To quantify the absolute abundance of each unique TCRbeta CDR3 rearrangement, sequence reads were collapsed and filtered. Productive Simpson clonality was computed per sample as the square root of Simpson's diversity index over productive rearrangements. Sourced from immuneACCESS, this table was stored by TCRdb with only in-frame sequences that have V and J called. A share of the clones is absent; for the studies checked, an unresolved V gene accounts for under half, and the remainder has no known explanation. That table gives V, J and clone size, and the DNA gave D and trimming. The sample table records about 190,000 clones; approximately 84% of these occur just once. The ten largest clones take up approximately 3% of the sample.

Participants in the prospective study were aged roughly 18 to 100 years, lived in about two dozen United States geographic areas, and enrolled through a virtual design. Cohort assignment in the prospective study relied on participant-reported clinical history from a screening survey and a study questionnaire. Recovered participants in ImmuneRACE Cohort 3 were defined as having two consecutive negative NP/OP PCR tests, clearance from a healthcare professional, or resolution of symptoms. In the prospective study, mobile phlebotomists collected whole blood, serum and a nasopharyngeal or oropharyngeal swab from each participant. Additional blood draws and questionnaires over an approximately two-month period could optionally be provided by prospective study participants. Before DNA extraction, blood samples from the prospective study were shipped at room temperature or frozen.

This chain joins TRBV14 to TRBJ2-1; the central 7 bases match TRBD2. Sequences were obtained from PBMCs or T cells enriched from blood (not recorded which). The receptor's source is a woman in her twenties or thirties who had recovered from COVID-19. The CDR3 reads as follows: CASSQETSWAYNEQFF. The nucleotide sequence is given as TGTGCCAGCAGCCAAGAGACTAGCTGGGCATACAATGAGCAGTTCTTC.